The subject of this entry is one T cell receptor beta chain. This record belongs to a study of blood T cell repertoires in COVID-19. Across the whole study: Samples taken during acute and convalescent COVID-19 were collected in the United States, Italy and Spain. T cells, B-cell-depleted T cells, or PBMCs provided the cDNA or gDNA that served as material.

CDR1 and CDR2 from the germline V gene are LGHDT and YNNKEL (reference sequence). V was trimmed by 7 bases and J by 5 bases, leaving 17 bases between them. This CDR3 region has 15 residues. Original processing methods: Estimation of nucleated cell counts was performed using reference gene primer amplification. The repertoire was sequenced with immunoSEQ multiplex PCR; TCRdb's copy has only in-frame clones and lacks some. The V and J calls and clone size were taken over from that table, and D and trimming were inferred from the DNA. The sample records around 310,000 clones, about 91% being singletons.

The receptor was derived from an older woman with acute or convalescent COVID-19. Sequencing used peripheral blood. The chain employs TRBV3-1 (or the pseudogene TRBV3-2) and TRBJ2-2; weak D call: TRBD1 (6 bases). The CDR3 here is CASMQGTSWTGELFF. The CDR3 DNA is TGTGCCAGCATGCAGGGGACGAGTTGGACCGGGGAGCTGTTTTTT.